This entry describes one T cell receptor (beta chain). Its antigen remains undetermined. Base qualities are not provided; no much larger clone lies one nucleotide away. The immunoSEQ Assay was used to sequence TCR beta CDR3 regions from DNA. Per the original workflow: T cell density was computed as TCR beta template counts normalized to usable DNA estimated by amplifying housekeeping genes. Richness was estimated using the preseqR package, with extrapolation to 400,000 templates for PBMC samples and to 120,000 templates for tissue samples. Clonality was taken to be one minus Pielou's evenness. Tissue-enriched TCRs were identified by differential abundance testing using productive amino-acid clonotypes, minimum total count 5 and alpha 0.1. The Jaccard Index and the Morisita Overlap Index were used to quantify repertoire overlap between compartments. GLIPH clustered TCR beta CDR3s with public tetramer-defined viral CDR3s; viral motifs required at least three viral sequences plus V-gene enrichment. TCRdb mirrors the immuneACCESS table, restricted to in-frame sequences. Some clones are absent from its copies; in checked studies, under half trace to an unresolved V gene, and the reason for the others is unknown. Clone size and the V and J calls come from that table; the DNA yielded D and trimming. Within this sample are 2,000 to 3,000 clones, with less than 50% of them counted one time only. Of the sample, roughly a tenth is held by the ten largest clones.

This specimen comes from a study of T cells in localized non-small cell lung cancer (dated by TCRdb to the early 2020s). Regarding the research as a whole: The study examined T cell repertoires in roughly 240 patients with early-stage NSCLC and compared tumors with uninvolved tumor-adjacent lungs. The cohort was made up of 200 to 250 treatment-naive NSCLC patients whose localized lung tumors had been resected. The mean age of the NSCLC patients was roughly 70 years, with about 130 men and over 100 women. The investigation overall reported the following: Because of the exploratory design, TCR variables were selected using unadjusted p-values without false-discovery rate correction. A median of 57 of the top 100 tumor clones turned up in the paired uninvolved adjacent lung, and roughly 28 of those clones also ranked among the top 100 of that same adjacent lung. Because multi-region tumor sequencing was not performed, intratumor heterogeneity could not be ruled out. Uninvolved tumor-adjacent lung showed the highest T cell clonality, higher than tumor, which suggests more focused antigenic responses in the uninvolved tumor-adjacent lung. Higher blood T cell density associated with longer overall survival, while higher adjacent-lung clonality associated with shorter survival.

The CDR3 covers 14 residues, taking in both the cysteine and the phenylalanine. Only the CDR3 DNA stays, 42 bases, in frame from base 1. CDR1 LNHDA and CDR2 SQIVND were looked up in the germline V gene (reference sequence). V and J lose 9 bases and 6 bases, and a span of 15 bases separates them. At diagnosis, peripheral blood, uninvolved tumor-adjacent lung and tumor were collected and stored as a combination of fresh-frozen and FFPE material. The chain is assembled from TRBV19 and TRBJ2-6, with an unclear D gene assignment. The sample in question was lung tumor tissue, obtained before any cancer treatment. The receptor was derived from a male donor aged 60 or over with stage II squamous cell lung carcinoma. The sequence in DNA is TGTGCCAGCTCCCTAAAGCTTACGGCCAACGTCCTGACTTTC. This is translated as CASSLKLTANVLTF.